This T cell receptor (beta chain) originates from a study of blood T cell repertoires in COVID-19. Germline V gives CDR1 SGHTA, CDR2 FQGTGA. Trimming removed 4 bases at V and 1 base at J, with 13 bases between. The CDR3 length is 16 residues. As processed by the authors: Amplification with reference gene primers provided the estimates of nucleated cell counts. The protocol was immunoSEQ multiplex PCR, while the TCRdb copy is restricted to in-frame clones and leaves out a portion. V, J and clone size derive from that table, while D and trimming were established from the DNA sequence. The sample lists 350,000 or so clones; approximately 86% were seen once. Participants were aged 18 to 89 years from 20 to 30 US areas.

Source material: PBMCs or T cells enriched from blood (not recorded which). The sequence derives from a woman between 40 and 55 years old with acute COVID-19. V is TRBV7-3 and J is TRBJ2-2, with a weak D call TRBD1 (6 bases). CDR3 coding DNA: TGTGCCAGCAGCTCCGGGACAAGGGTGAACACCGGGGAGCTGTTTTTT. Translating gives CASSSGTRVNTGELFF.